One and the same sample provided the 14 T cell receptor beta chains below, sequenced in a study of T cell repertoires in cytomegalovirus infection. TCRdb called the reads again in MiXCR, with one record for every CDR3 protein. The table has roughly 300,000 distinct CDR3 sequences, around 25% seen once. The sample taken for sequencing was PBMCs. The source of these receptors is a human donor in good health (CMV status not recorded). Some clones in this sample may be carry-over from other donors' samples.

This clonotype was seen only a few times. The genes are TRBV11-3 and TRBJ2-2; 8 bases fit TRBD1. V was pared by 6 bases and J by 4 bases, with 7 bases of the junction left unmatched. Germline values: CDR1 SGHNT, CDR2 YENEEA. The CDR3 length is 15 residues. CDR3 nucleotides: TGTGCCAGCAGTTTTCAGGGGGCGTCCACCGGGGAGCTGTTTTTT. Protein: CASSFQGASTGELFF.

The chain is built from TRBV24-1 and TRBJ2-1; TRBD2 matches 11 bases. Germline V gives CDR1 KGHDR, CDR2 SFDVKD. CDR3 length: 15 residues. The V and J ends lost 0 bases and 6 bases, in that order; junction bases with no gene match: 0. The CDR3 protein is CATSDLGLAGNEQFF. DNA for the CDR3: TGTGCCACCAGTGATTTGGGACTAGCGGGCAATGAGCAGTTCTTC.

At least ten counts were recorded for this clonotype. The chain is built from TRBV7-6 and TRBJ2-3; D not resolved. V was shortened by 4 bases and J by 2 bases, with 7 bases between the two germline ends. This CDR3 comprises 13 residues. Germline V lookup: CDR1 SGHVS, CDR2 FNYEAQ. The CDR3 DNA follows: TGTGCCAGCAGCTCCCCCCCCACAGATACGCAGTATTTT. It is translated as CASSSPPTDTQYF.

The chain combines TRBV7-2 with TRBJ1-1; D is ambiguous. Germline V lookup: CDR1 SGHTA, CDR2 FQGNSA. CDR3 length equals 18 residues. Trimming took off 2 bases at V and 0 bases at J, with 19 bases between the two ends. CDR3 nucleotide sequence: TGTGCCAGCAGCTTAAAGCAACTTTCCCGGACGATGAACACTGAAGCTTTCTTT. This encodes CASSLKQLSRTMNTEAFF.

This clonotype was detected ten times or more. Written as DNA, the CDR3 is TGTGCCAGCAGCTTGGGGACTAGCGCAGACGGGGAGCTGTTTTTT. As protein: CASSLGTSADGELFF. V gene TRBV11-3 combines with J gene TRBJ2-2; 10 bases line up with TRBD2. The ends lost 3 bases at V and 7 bases at J; junction bases unmatched: 5. CDR3 size: 15 residues. CDR1 is SGHNT, CDR2 YENEEA, per germline.

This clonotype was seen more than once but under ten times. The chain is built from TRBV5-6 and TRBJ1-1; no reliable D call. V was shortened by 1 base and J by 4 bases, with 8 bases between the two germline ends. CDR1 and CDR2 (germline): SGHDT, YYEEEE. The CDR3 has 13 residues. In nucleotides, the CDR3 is TGTGCCAGCAGCTTGAGGGAAGGCACTGAAGCTTTCTTT. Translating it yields CASSLREGTEAFF.

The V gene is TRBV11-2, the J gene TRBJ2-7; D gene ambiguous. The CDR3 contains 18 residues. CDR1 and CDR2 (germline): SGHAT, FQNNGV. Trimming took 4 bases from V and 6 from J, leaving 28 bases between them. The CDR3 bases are TGTGCCAGCAGCTCCCCCGATATGCAGCCCGATGTGTGGAGCGAGCAGTACTTC. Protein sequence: CASSSPDMQPDVWSEQYF.

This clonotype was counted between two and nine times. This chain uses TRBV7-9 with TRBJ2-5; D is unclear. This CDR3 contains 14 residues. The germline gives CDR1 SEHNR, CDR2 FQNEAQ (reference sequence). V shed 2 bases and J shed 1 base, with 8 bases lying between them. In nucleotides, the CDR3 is TGTGCCAGCAGCTTAATGTCCATCCAAGAGACCCAGTACTTC. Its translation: CASSLMSIQETQYF.

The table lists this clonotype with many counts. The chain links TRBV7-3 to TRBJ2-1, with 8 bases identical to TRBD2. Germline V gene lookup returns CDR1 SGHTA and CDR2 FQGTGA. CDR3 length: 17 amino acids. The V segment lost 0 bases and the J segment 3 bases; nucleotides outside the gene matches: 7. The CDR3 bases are TGTGCCAGCAGCTTAACGTCGCGAGCGGGGGTCTACAATGAGCAGTTCTTC. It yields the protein CASSLTSRAGVYNEQFF. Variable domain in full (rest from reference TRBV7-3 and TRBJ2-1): GAGVSQTPSNKVTEKGKYVELRCDPISGHTALYWYRQSLGQGPEFLIYFQGTGAADDSGLPNDRFFAVRPEGSVSTLKIQRTERGDSAVYLCASSLTSRAGVYNEQFFGPGTRLTVL.

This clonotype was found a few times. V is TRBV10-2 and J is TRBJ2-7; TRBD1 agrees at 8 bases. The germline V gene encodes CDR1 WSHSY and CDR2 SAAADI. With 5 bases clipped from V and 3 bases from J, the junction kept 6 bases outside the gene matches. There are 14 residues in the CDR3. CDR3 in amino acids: CASSSGQGVYEQYV. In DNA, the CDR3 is TGCGCCAGCAGTTCTGGACAGGGAGTCTACGAGCAGTACGTC.

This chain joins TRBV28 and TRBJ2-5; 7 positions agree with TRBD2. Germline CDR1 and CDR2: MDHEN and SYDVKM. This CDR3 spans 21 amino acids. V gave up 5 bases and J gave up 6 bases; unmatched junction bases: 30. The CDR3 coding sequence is TGTGCCAGCAGTCCAGGACTAGTAGGACAACTGCAGGAGACCCGGAAAAAGACCCAGTACTTC. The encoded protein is CASSPGLVGQLQETRKKTQYF.

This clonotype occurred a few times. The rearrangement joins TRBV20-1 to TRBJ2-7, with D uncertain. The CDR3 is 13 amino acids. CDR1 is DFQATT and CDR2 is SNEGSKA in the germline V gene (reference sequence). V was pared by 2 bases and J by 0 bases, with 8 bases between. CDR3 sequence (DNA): TGCAGTGCTAGACTGGCAAGCTCCTACGAGCAGTACTTC. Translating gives CSARLASSYEQYF.

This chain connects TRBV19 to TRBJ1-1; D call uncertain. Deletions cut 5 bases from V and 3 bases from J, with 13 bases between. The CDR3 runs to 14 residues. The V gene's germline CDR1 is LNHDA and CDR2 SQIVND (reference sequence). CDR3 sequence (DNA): TGTGCCAGTAGTTTCAGGATTACGGACACTGAAGCTTTCTTT. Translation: CASSFRITDTEAFF.

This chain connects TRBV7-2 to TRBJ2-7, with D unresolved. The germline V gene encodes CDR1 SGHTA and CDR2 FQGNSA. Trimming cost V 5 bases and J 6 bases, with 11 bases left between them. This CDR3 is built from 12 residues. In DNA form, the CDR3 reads TGTGCCAGCAGCACCCGTCGGTCCGAGCAGTACTTC. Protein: CASSTRRSEQYF. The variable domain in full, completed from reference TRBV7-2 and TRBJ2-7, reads GAGVSQSPSNKVTEKGKDVELRCDPISGHTALYWYRQSLGQGLEFLIYFQGNSAPDKSGLPSDRFSAERTGGSVSTLTIQRTQQEDSAVYLCASSTRRSEQYFGPGTRLTVT.